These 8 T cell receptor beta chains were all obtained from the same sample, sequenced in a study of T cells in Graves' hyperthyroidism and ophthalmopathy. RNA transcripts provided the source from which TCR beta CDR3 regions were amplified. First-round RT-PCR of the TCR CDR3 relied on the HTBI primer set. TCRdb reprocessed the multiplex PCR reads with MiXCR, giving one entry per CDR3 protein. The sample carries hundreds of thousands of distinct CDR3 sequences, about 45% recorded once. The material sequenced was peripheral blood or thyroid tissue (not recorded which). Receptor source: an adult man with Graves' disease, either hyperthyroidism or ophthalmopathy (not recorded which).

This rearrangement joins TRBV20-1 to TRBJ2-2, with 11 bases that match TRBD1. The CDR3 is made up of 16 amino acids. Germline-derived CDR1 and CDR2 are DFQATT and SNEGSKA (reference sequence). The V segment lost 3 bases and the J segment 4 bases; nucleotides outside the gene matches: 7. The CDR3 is CSARMDRGLSTGELFF. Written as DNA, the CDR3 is TGCAGTGCTAGGATGGACAGGGGGCTGAGCACCGGGGAGCTGTTTTTT.

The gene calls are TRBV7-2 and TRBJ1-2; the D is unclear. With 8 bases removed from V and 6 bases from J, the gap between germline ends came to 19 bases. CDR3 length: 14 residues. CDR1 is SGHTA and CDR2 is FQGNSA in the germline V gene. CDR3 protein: CASVVRGSEHGYTF. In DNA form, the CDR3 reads TGTGCCAGCGTTGTCCGGGGAAGTGAACATGGCTACACCTTC.

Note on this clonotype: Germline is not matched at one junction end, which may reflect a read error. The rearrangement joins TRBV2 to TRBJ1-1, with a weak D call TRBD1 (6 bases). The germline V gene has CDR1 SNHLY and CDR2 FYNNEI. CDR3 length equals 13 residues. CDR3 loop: CTSREQGNTEAFF. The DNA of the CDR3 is TGTACCAGCAGAGAACAGGGGAACACTGAAGCTTTCTTT.

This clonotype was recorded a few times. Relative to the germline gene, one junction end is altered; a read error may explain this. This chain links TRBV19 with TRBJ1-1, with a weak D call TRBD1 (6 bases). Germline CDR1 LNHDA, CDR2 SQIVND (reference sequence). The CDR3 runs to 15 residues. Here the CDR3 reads CASTIGGQPRTEAFF. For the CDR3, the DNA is TGTGCCAGTACTATAGGTGGACAGCCTAGGACTGAAGCTTTCTTT. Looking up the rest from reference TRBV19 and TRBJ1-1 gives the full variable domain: DGGITQSPKYLFRKEGQNVTLSCEQNLNHDAMYWYRQDPGQGLRLIYYSQIVNDFQKGDIAEGYSVSREKKESFPLTVTSAQKNPTAFYLCASTIGGQPRTEAFFGQGTRLTVV.

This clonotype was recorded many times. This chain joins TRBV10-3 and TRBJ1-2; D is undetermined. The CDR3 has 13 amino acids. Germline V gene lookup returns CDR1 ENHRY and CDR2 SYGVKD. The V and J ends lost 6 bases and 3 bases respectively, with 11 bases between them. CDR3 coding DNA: TGTGCCATCAGAATGGACGGAGACTATGGCTACACCTTC. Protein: CAIRMDGDYGYTF.

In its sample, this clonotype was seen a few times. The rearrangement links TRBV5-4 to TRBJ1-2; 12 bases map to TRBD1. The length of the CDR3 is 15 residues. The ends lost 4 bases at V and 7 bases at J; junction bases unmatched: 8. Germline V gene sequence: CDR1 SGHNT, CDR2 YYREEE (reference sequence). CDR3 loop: CASSPSGTGGFGYTF. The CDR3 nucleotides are TGTGCCAGCAGCCCGTCCGGGACAGGGGGCTTTGGCTACACCTTC.

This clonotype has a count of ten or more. In DNA, the CDR3 is TGTGCCAGCAGTTACGAGGGGACGGACCCCTACGAGCAGTACTTC. It yields the protein CASSYEGTDPYEQYF. J is TRBJ2-7 and V is TRBV6-6; either TRBD1 or TRBD2 may fit D (5 bases each). The length of the CDR3 is 15 residues. V was trimmed by 2 bases and J by 2 bases, leaving 13 bases between them. The germline V gene has CDR1 MNHNY and CDR2 SVGAGI (reference sequence).

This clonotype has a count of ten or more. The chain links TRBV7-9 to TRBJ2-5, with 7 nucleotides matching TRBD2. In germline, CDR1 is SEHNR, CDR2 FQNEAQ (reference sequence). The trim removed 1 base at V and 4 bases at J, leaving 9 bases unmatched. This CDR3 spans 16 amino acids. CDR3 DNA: TGTGCCAGCAGCTTAGACGGCGGGAGCGGCGGAGAGACCCAGTACTTC. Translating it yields CASSLDGGSGGETQYF.